The rows below give T cell receptor beta chains drawn from one sample of a study of cytomegalovirus exposure and HLA in healthy donors. TCRdb's copy holds only in-frame clones and misses some; the assay was immunoSEQ multiplex PCR. This sample yields about 280,000 clones, of which more than 75% are seen a single time; around 0.9% belongs to the top ten. Sequences were obtained from PBMCs. The receptor source for this set is a woman aged 18-29 years in good health and CMV-seronegative. CDR3s include the opening cysteine and the closing phenylalanine or tryptophan. Each record gives: D gene, J gene, V gene, CDR3 length, clone size, CDR3 protein, CDR3 DNA. A D gene is named only where the DNA matches it firmly. The size entry is marked missing in some rows and otherwise reads once, few, many or a size class.

>NA|TRBJ2-5|TRBV4-1|15|NA
CASSHQDRAQETQYF
TGCGCCAGCAGCCACCAAGACAGAGCCCAAGAGACCCAGTACTTC
>NA|TRBJ2-3|TRBV12-5|14|NA
CASGLAPGTDTQYF
TGTGCTAGTGGTTTGGCCCCAGGGACAGATACGCAGTATTTT
>NA|TRBJ1-2|TRBV28|13|NA
CASSFAVGTGLLF
NA
>TRBD1|TRBJ2-3|TRBV13|15|NA
CASSSRGRGTDTQYF
TGTGCCAGCAGCTCTAGGGGGCGGGGCACAGATACGCAGTATTTT
>NA|TRBJ2-1|TRBV28|13|NA
CASTKGLSNEQFF
TGTGCCAGCACCAAAGGACTATCCAATGAGCAGTTCTTC
>TRBD1|TRBJ2-7|TRBV28|15|NA
CASSHDPGTGDEQYF
TGTGCCAGCAGTCACGATCCCGGGACAGGGGACGAGCAGTACTTC
>NA|TRBJ2-7|TRBV28|14|once
CASSLDRVTYEQYF
TGTGCCAGCAGTTTAGATAGAGTCACCTACGAGCAGTACTTC
>TRBD2|TRBJ2-3|TRBV5-4|16|NA
CASSTGTSGLTDTQYF
TGTGCCAGCAGCACCGGGACTAGCGGACTCACAGATACGCAGTATTTT
>NA|TRBJ1-2|TRBV10-3|14|NA
CAISDGTLNYGYTF
TGTGCCATCAGTGATGGGACACTAAACTATGGCTACACCTTC
>TRBD1|TRBJ2-7|TRBV19|14|NA
CASSQDRASYEQYF
TGTGCCAGTAGTCAGGACAGGGCTTCCTACGAGCAGTACTTC
>TRBD1|TRBJ1-2|TRBV28|14|NA
CASSGTGSMGGYTF
TGTGCCAGCAGTGGGACAGGGTCGATGGGTGGCTACACCTTC
>TRBD2|TRBJ2-1|TRBV9|13|NA
CASASGSVNEQFF
TGTGCCAGCGCTAGCGGGAGTGTGAATGAGCAGTTCTTC
>TRBD1|TRBJ1-6|TRBV28|22|NA
CASSLVSDKTGDLRLTHSPLHF
TGTGCCAGCAGTTTAGTTTCCGATAAAACAGGGGACTTGCGACTAACACATTCACCCCTCCACTTT
>TRBD2|TRBJ2-7|TRBV13|16|NA
CASSLISTSGDYEQYF
TGTGCCAGCAGCTTAATTTCGACTAGCGGGGACTACGAGCAGTACTTC
>TRBD1|TRBJ1-2|TRBV20-1|11|NA
CRPWTGGGYTF
TGCAGGCCCTGGACAGGGGGAGGCTACACCTTC
>NA|TRBJ2-1|TRBV5-1|16|NA
CASRAGRGLGYNEQFF
TGCGCCAGCAGGGCGGGTCGCGGCCTCGGCTACAATGAGCAGTTCTTC
>NA|TRBJ1-4|TRBV15|17|NA
CATSRDYRARTLEKLFF
TGTGCCACCAGCAGAGACTACAGGGCCCGGACGCTCGAAAAACTGTTTTTT
>NA|TRBJ1-3|TRBV25-1|16|NA
CASSATRGLVRNTIYF
TGTGCCAGCAGTGCCACCCGGGGATTAGTACGAAACACCATATATTTT
>TRBD1|TRBJ1-6|TRBV5-5|18|few
CASSSDRRTGVYNSPLHF
TGTGCCAGCAGTTCTGATCGCCGGACAGGTGTCTATAATTCACCCCTCCACTTT
>TRBD2|TRBJ2-7|TRBV27|18|NA
CASSRTGVAGGQSYEQYF
TGTGCCAGCTCCCGGACAGGGGTAGCGGGAGGGCAGTCCTACGAGCAGTACTTC
>TRBD1|TRBJ1-6|TRBV5-1|16|NA
CASSFGQGINNSPLHF
TGCGCCAGCAGCTTTGGACAGGGGATAAATAATTCACCCCTCCACTTT
>NA|TRBJ1-1|TRBV7-9|14|NA
CASSPQGWNTEAFF
TGTGCCAGCAGCCCACAGGGATGGAACACTGAAGCTTTCTTT
>NA|TRBJ2-1|TRBV4-1|15|once
CASSQEMGYLNEQFF
TGCGCCAGCAGCCAAGAGATGGGCTACCTCAATGAGCAGTTCTTC
>NA|TRBJ2-2|TRBV9|14|NA
CASSLVPSGGELFF
TGTGCCAGCAGCCTGGTACCTTCGGGCGGGGAGCTGTTTTTT
>TRBD1|TRBJ2-7|TRBV29-1|15|NA
CSVYGVGQGAVGQYF
TGCAGCGTGTACGGCGTGGGACAGGGGGCGGTAGGGCAGTACTTC
>NA|TRBJ1-2|TRBV4-3|14|once
CASSQDEGNYGYTF
TGCGCCAGCAGCCAAGATGAGGGAAACTATGGCTACACCTTC
>TRBD1|TRBJ1-6|TRBV2|14|NA
CASREGQGNSPLHF
TGTGCCAGCAGAGAAGGACAGGGGAATTCACCCCTCCACTTT
>NA|TRBJ2-1|TRBV2|15|once
CASRQGTSSYNEQFF
TGTGCCAGCAGGCAGGGGACCAGCTCCTACAATGAGCAGTTCTTC
>NA|TRBJ1-5|TRBV7-2|15|once
CASSLVVGSNQPQHF
TGTGCCAGCAGCTTAGTGGTCGGTAGCAATCAGCCCCAGCATTTT
>NA|TRBJ1-6|TRBV18|17|once
CASSPPGLSSYNSPLHF
TGTGCCAGCTCACCACCGGGACTCAGCTCCTATAATTCACCCCTCCACTTT
>NA|TRBJ2-3|TRBV30|12|NA
CAWSVQQDTQYF
TGTGCCTGGAGTGTACAACAGGATACGCAGTATTTT
>NA|TRBJ2-7|TRBV19|13|NA
CASSLSGSYEQYF
TGTGCCAGTAGTTTATCAGGGTCCTACGAGCAGTACTTC
>NA|TRBJ2-2|TRBV5-1|15|NA
CASSFLLATTGELFF
TGCGCCAGCAGCTTTCTTCTAGCTACGACCGGGGAGCTGTTTTTT
>NA|TRBJ1-1|TRBV19|12|NA
CASIAENTEAFF
TGTGCCAGTATAGCAGAGAACACTGAAGCTTTCTTT
>NA|TRBJ1-1|TRBV11-2|16|NA
CASSHIHYRTFTEAFF
TGTGCCAGCAGCCACATCCATTATAGGACTTTCACTGAAGCTTTCTTT
>NA|TRBJ2-2|TRBV29-1|13|NA
CSVLSGNTGELFF
TGCAGCGTTCTTTCCGGGAACACCGGGGAGCTGTTTTTT
>TRBD1|TRBJ1-2|TRBV7-2|14|few
CASSGDRLYYGYTF
TGTGCCAGCAGCGGGGACAGGCTCTACTATGGCTACACCTTC
>TRBD1|TRBJ2-4|TRBV11-2|14|NA
CASSPRQGANIQYF
TGTGCCAGCAGCCCAAGACAGGGGGCGAACATTCAGTACTTC
>TRBD1|TRBJ1-2|TRBV7-9|16|NA
CASSPQPGQLNYGYTF
TGTGCCAGCAGCCCACAACCGGGACAGCTTAACTATGGCTACACCTTC
>NA|TRBJ1-5|TRBV6-5|13|NA
CASSSQGSQPQHF
TGTGCCAGCAGTTCCCAGGGGAGTCAGCCCCAGCATTTT
>TRBD2|TRBJ2-1|TRBV5-5|16|NA
CASSLRLAGYYNEQFF
TGTGCCAGCAGTTTAAGACTAGCGGGCTACTACAATGAGCAGTTCTTC
>TRBD1|TRBJ1-1|TRBV28|16|NA
CASSTTTGVSNTEAFF
TGTGCCAGCAGTACCACTACAGGGGTGTCGAACACTGAAGCTTTCTTT
>NA|TRBJ2-3|TRBV6-6|13|NA
CASSYIATDTQYF
TGTGCCAGCAGTTATATAGCCACAGATACGCAGTATTTT
>TRBD1|TRBJ1-2|TRBV28|14|NA
CASSKQGASYGYTF
TGTGCCAGCAGTAAACAGGGGGCTTCCTATGGCTACACCTTC
>TRBD2|TRBJ2-3|TRBV9|16|NA
CASSVTAGPGGDTQYF
TGTGCCAGCAGCGTGACTGCGGGACCGGGAGGCGATACGCAGTATTTT
>TRBD1|TRBJ2-7|TRBV6-4|14|NA
CASSAETGGYEQYF
TGTGCCAGCAGTGCAGAGACAGGGGGTTACGAGCAGTACTTC
>NA|TRBJ1-4|TRBV5-8|11|NA
CASSQAQALRF
TGTGCCAGCAGCCAGGCCCAGGCCCTACGATTT
>TRBD1|TRBJ1-2|TRBV5-1|16|NA
CASGGRQGRKDDGYTF
TGCGCCAGCGGGGGTCGACAGGGGCGCAAGGACGATGGCTACACCTTC
>NA|TRBJ1-6|TRBV6-5|14|NA
CASSYESDNSPLHF
TGTGCCAGCAGTTACGAATCGGATAATTCACCCCTCCACTTT
>TRBD1|TRBJ2-3|TRBV15|14|once
CAVRKGASTDTQYF
TGTGCCGTCAGGAAGGGGGCCAGCACAGATACGCAGTATTTT
>NA|TRBJ2-2|TRBV6-5|11|NA
CASVGPGELFF
TGTGCCAGCGTTGGCCCCGGGGAGCTGTTTTTT
>NA|TRBJ2-1|TRBV5-1|11|once
CASSFGSEQFF
TGCGCCAGCAGCTTTGGGAGTGAGCAGTTCTTC
>NA|TRBJ2-2|TRBV7-2|12|NA
CASSLSTGELFF
TGTGCCAGCAGCCTCAGTACCGGGGAGCTGTTTTTT